This T cell receptor beta chain appears in the sequencing data of a study of cytotoxic CD8 clonotypes in ibrutinib-treated CLL. General study points: Contraction or stability on treatment characterized the public clonotypes, which were uncommon. Clonality went higher at ibrutinib response and then dropped back toward baseline at progression.

This clone was counted only a few times. What it binds is unknown. Germline V gene data show CDR1 as MDHEN and CDR2 as SYDVKM. Trimming took off 1 base at V and 5 bases at J, with 18 bases between the two ends. This CDR3 spans 16 amino acids. Only in-frame clones appear in the TCRdb table, and some are missing; sequencing was by immunoSEQ multiplex PCR. Seen here are some 200,000 clones, roughly three quarters observed once, and the top ten hold more than 4.5%. The sequences come from PBMCs, collected after 12 months of ibrutinib treatment. This clonotype originated in a human donor with chronic lymphocytic leukemia. This chain joins TRBV28 and TRBJ2-7; possible D gene TRBD1, 5 bases. The CDR3 spells CASSLSFVGLEDEQYF. CDR3 nucleotide sequence: TGTGCCAGCAGTTTATCCTTTGTGGGGCTAGAAGACGAGCAGTACTTC.